This record concerns one T cell receptor beta chain sequence. What it binds is not known. This sample is drawn from a study of cytomegalovirus exposure and HLA in healthy donors. The study, taken as a whole, reports: Based on reports, TCR beta sequences accurately predicted HLA-A and HLA-B alleles for most subjects. In a later analysis, common viral pathogens appeared linked to several of the most significant clusters. Compared with the approximately 680-donor mean, an Asian-associated ancestry cluster reportedly had fewer N-insertions, according to a later analysis. Many donors carried some public TCRs, although rarity characterized most TCR sequences.

Trimming left V 2 bases short and J 5 bases short, with 13 bases between. The CDR3 runs to 15 residues. Germline V gene sequence: CDR1 SGHRS, CDR2 YFSETQ. The PCR used 60 Vbeta and 13 Jbeta primers. TCRdb keeps only in-frame clones here, not all; method: immunoSEQ multiplex PCR. The data contain about 140,000 clones, roughly 80% of them singletons. The rearrangement uses TRBV5-1 and TRBJ2-2; weak D call: TRBD2 (5 bases). This sequence originates from a male donor in good health and CMV-seronegative. What was sequenced was PBMCs. CDR3 DNA sequence: TGCGCCAGCAGCTTCTTTCTAGCTGGGACCGGGGAGCTGTTTTTT. Protein sequence: CASSFFLAGTGELFF.